The next 9 T cell receptor beta chains were all read from a single sample in a study of control samples from healthy donors and cancer patients. Assay: immunoSEQ multiplex PCR; the TCRdb copy retains only in-frame clones and omits some. Among 90,000 or so clones, about 88% were seen once, and the ten largest hold 30% to 40%. Sequencing used PBMCs. Receptors originate from a man aged 65 to 79 with lung cancer.

The gene calls are TRBV30 and TRBJ2-6; D uncertain. The CDR3 totals 12 residues. Trimming removed 4 bases from V and 4 bases from J, with 5 bases in between. Per the germline V gene, CDR1 is GTSNPN and CDR2 is SVGIG (reference sequence). The CDR3 bases are TGTGCCTGGACTAGAGGGGCCAACGTCCTGACTTTC. Residues: CAWTRGANVLTF. The full variable domain, rest sourced from reference TRBV30 and TRBJ2-6, is SQTIHQWPATLVQPVGSPLSLECTVEGTSNPNLYWYRQAAGRGLQLLFYSVGIGQISSEVPQNLSASRPQDRQFILSSKKLLLSDSGFYLCAWTRGANVLTFGAGSRLTVL.

This clone appeared once. The chain is built from TRBV9 and TRBJ2-3, with D perhaps given as TRBD1 or TRBD2 (6 bases each). V gave up 0 bases and J gave up 7 bases, with 21 bases separating them. CDR3 length: 17 amino acids. Germline V CDR1 and CDR2: SGDLS, YYNGEE. This CDR3 is CASSVGGGRYLKNTQYF. The CDR3 DNA reads as TGTGCCAGCAGCGTAGGAGGGGGGCGGTATCTCAAAAATACGCAGTATTTT. The full variable domain, rest sourced from reference TRBV9 and TRBJ2-3, is DSGVTQTPKHLITATGQRVTLRCSPRSGDLSVYWYQQSLDQGLQFLIQYYNGEERAKGNILERFSAQQFPDLHSELNLSSLELGDSALYFCASSVGGGRYLKNTQYFGPGTRLTVL.

CDR3 residues: CASSFLASGGQETQYF. The CDR3 DNA reads TGTGCCAGCAGCTTCTTGGCTAGCGGGGGCCAAGAGACCCAGTACTTC. This sequence joins TRBV7-7 and TRBJ2-5, with 10 bases that match TRBD2. The V gene end was trimmed by 3 bases and the J gene end by 1 base; junction bases not matched to a gene: 5. The germline V gene encodes CDR1 SSHAT and CDR2 FNYEAQ (reference sequence). CDR3 size: 16 residues.

The chain links TRBV6-5 to TRBJ1-6; weak D call: TRBD1 (5 bases). The CDR3 has 15 amino acids. Between the trimmed V and J ends, which lost 5 bases and 6 bases, there was a span of 14 bases. Germline loops: CDR1 MNHEY, CDR2 SVGAGI. The CDR3 DNA is TGTGCCAGCAGTACGGGACCCTTAAGTAATTCACCCCTCCACTTT. Translation: CASSTGPLSNSPLHF.

V and J are TRBV30 and TRBJ1-4, with a weak D call TRBD1 (5 bases). Germline V lookup: CDR1 GTSNPN, CDR2 SVGIG (reference sequence). Between the trimmed V and J ends, which lost 2 bases and 7 bases, there was a span of 11 bases. The CDR3 is made up of 13 amino acids. The CDR3 here is CAWSRGDPEKLFF. The CDR3 DNA sequence: TGTGCCTGGAGTCGAGGGGATCCTGAAAAACTGTTTTTT.

V is TRBV18 and J is TRBJ1-1; the match to TRBD1 covers 12 bases. The CDR3 totals 13 residues. The germline gives CDR1 KGHSH, CDR2 LQKENI. V lost 6 bases, J lost 10 bases, and 6 bases stayed unmatched. CDR3 coding DNA: TGTGCCAGCTCCGGGACAGGGGGCGTAGCAGCTTTCTTT. Translated: CASSGTGGVAAFF.

J is TRBJ2-3 and V is TRBV6-1; 10 bases agree with TRBD1. This CDR3 is 15 amino acids long. Germline V gene lookup returns CDR1 MNHNS and CDR2 SASEGT. Trimming took 3 bases from V and 4 from J; bases not matched to a gene: 4. The CDR3 nucleotides read TGTGCCAGCAGTGACCGGGACAGGGGCTCAGATACGCAGTATTTT. It encodes CASSDRDRGSDTQYF.

The chain employs TRBV27 and TRBJ1-1; D is undetermined. Trimming cost V 10 bases and J 2 bases, with 17 bases left between them. The CDR3 is 14 amino acids. From germline, CDR1 is MNHEY and CDR2 SMNVEV (reference sequence). The CDR3 sequence: CATPSAEGNTEAFF. In DNA form, the CDR3 reads TGTGCCACCCCCTCCGCGGAGGGAAACACTGAAGCTTTCTTT.

The chain joins TRBV2 to TRBJ2-1; 14 bases are shared with TRBD2. The J segment lost 8 bases and the V segment lost 6 bases, leaving 0 bases of the junction unmatched. This CDR3 region has 13 residues. The germline CDR1 and CDR2 sequences are SNHLY and FYNNEI. CDR3 sequence reads: CASRGLAGDEQFF. The CDR3 coding sequence is TGTGCCAGCAGGGGACTAGCGGGAGATGAGCAGTTCTTC.